These T cell receptor beta chains were read from a single sample in a study of T cell responses to AZD1222 COVID-19 vaccine. Using immunoSEQ multiplex PCR, the repertoire was profiled, and TCRdb retains in-frame clones only, with some absent. The sample contains 180,000 or so clones, about 88% of which appear only once. Here the sequenced sample was peripheral blood, taken 28 days after the second AZD1222 dose. The receptors were sampled from an adult who received the AZD1222 COVID-19 vaccine. Both conserved end residues are part of each CDR3. Fields, in order: J gene, clone size, V gene, D gene, CDR3 DNA, CDR3 protein. A D gene is named only where the DNA matches it firmly. A clone size is listed for some rows: how often the clone was seen (once, few, many), or a class if it is expanded.

j_gene: TRBJ2-7; abundance: NA; v_gene: TRBV10-3; d_gene: TRBD2; CDR3nt: TGTGCCATCAGTGCCCTAGCGGGAGGAGGCAACGAGCAGTACTTC; CDR3aa: CAISALAGGGNEQYF
j_gene: TRBJ2-5; abundance: NA; v_gene: TRBV6-5; d_gene: NA; CDR3nt: TGTGCCAGCAGTTACTCGAGGCCATCCCTAGGGGAGACCCAGTACTTC; CDR3aa: CASSYSRPSLGETQYF
j_gene: TRBJ2-1; abundance: NA; v_gene: TRBV30; d_gene: NA; CDR3nt: TGTGCCTGGAGTGCCTGGACAGCGGAAAATGAGCAGTTCTTC; CDR3aa: CAWSAWTAENEQFF
j_gene: TRBJ2-7; abundance: NA; v_gene: TRBV2; d_gene: TRBD2; CDR3nt: TGTGCCGCCGGGACTAGCGGGAACTCCTACGAGCAGTACTTC; CDR3aa: CAAGTSGNSYEQYF
j_gene: TRBJ2-1; abundance: NA; v_gene: TRBV6-4; d_gene: TRBD1; CDR3nt: TGTGCCAGCAGTGACGGGACAGGGGGCAATGAGCAGTTCTTC; CDR3aa: CASSDGTGGNEQFF
j_gene: TRBJ2-7; abundance: NA; v_gene: TRBV19; d_gene: NA; CDR3nt: TGTGCCAGTAGTACAATAGGACAGAAGGCCGAGCAGTACTTC; CDR3aa: CASSTIGQKAEQYF
j_gene: TRBJ2-5; abundance: once; v_gene: TRBV28; d_gene: NA; CDR3nt: TGTGCCAGCAGGGCAGGGGTCGAGACCCAGTACTTC; CDR3aa: CASRAGVETQYF
j_gene: TRBJ1-1; abundance: NA; v_gene: TRBV30; d_gene: TRBD1; CDR3nt: TGTGCCTGGAGCACAGGGGTTAACACTGAAGCTTTCTTT; CDR3aa: CAWSTGVNTEAFF
j_gene: TRBJ2-7; abundance: NA; v_gene: TRBV6-6; d_gene: TRBD2; CDR3nt: TGTGCCAGCAGCCGGCCCGTCTTGGAAGCGGGAGGTTATCAGTACTTC; CDR3aa: CASSRPVLEAGGYQYF
j_gene: TRBJ1-2; abundance: NA; v_gene: TRBV27; d_gene: TRBD1; CDR3nt: TGTGCCAGCAGTTTACTGGGACAGGGGGCGGCTGGCTACACCTTC; CDR3aa: CASSLLGQGAAGYTF
j_gene: TRBJ1-4; abundance: once; v_gene: TRBV29-1; d_gene: NA; CDR3nt: TGCAGCGTTGAAGAGACGAATGGCGAAAAACTGTTTTTT; CDR3aa: CSVEETNGEKLFF
j_gene: TRBJ2-5; abundance: NA; v_gene: TRBV3-1/TRBV3-2; d_gene: NA; CDR3nt: TGTGCCAGCAGCCAGGATACCGGGACCCAGTACTTC; CDR3aa: CASSQDTGTQYF
j_gene: TRBJ1-1; abundance: NA; v_gene: TRBV29-1; d_gene: NA; CDR3nt: TGCAGCGTGCGCCGGCAGGCAAACACTGAAGCTTTCTTT; CDR3aa: CSVRRQANTEAFF
j_gene: TRBJ2-5; abundance: NA; v_gene: TRBV3-1/TRBV3-2; d_gene: NA; CDR3nt: TGTGCCAGCAGCCAAGCCGGGGTACAAGAGACCCAGTACTTC; CDR3aa: CASSQAGVQETQYF
j_gene: TRBJ2-3; abundance: NA; v_gene: TRBV3-1/TRBV3-2; d_gene: NA; CDR3nt: TGTGCCAGCAGCCCTGGGACATTAACTAGCACAGATACGCAGTATTTT; CDR3aa: CASSPGTLTSTDTQYF
j_gene: TRBJ2-1; abundance: NA; v_gene: TRBV11-3; d_gene: TRBD2; CDR3nt: TGTGCCAGCAGCTTAGGGGTCGGCGGGAGCGGCTACAATGAGCAGTTCTTC; CDR3aa: CASSLGVGGSGYNEQFF
j_gene: TRBJ1-1; abundance: NA; v_gene: TRBV2; d_gene: TRBD1; CDR3nt: TGTGCCAGCACTGGGACAGTGAACACTGAAGCTTTCTTT; CDR3aa: CASTGTVNTEAFF
j_gene: TRBJ1-6; abundance: NA; v_gene: TRBV11-2; d_gene: NA; CDR3nt: TGTGCCAGCAGCTTCCATTCACCCCTCCACTTT; CDR3aa: CASSFHSPLHF
j_gene: TRBJ1-5; abundance: NA; v_gene: TRBV2; d_gene: NA; CDR3nt: TGTGCCAGCAGTTTAGGGAATAGCAATCAGCCCCAGCATTTT; CDR3aa: CASSLGNSNQPQHF
j_gene: TRBJ2-3; abundance: NA; v_gene: TRBV3-1/TRBV3-2; d_gene: TRBD1; CDR3nt: TGTGCCAGCACCCACGGACAGGGGAGAGATACGCAGTATTTT; CDR3aa: CASTHGQGRDTQYF
j_gene: TRBJ2-5; abundance: few; v_gene: TRBV3-1/TRBV3-2; d_gene: NA; CDR3nt: TGTGCCAGCAGCCAAGATCGGGAGGAGACCCAGTACTTC; CDR3aa: CASSQDREETQYF
j_gene: TRBJ2-7; abundance: NA; v_gene: TRBV11-3; d_gene: NA; CDR3nt: TGTGCCAGCAGCCATTCGGAGGTCCCCTACGAGCAGTACTTC; CDR3aa: CASSHSEVPYEQYF
j_gene: TRBJ2-7; abundance: few; v_gene: TRBV30; d_gene: NA; CDR3nt: TGTGCCTGGAGTGGGGGGAATCACGAGCAGTACTTC; CDR3aa: CAWSGGNHEQYF
j_gene: TRBJ2-2; abundance: NA; v_gene: TRBV7-3; d_gene: TRBD1; CDR3nt: TGTGCCAGCAGGACCGGGACAGGGGACACCGGGGAGCTGTTTTTT; CDR3aa: CASRTGTGDTGELFF
j_gene: TRBJ2-7; abundance: NA; v_gene: TRBV19; d_gene: NA; CDR3nt: TGTGCCAGTAGTACAATTACGAGCGGAATCTACTACGAGCAGTACTTC; CDR3aa: CASSTITSGIYYEQYF
j_gene: TRBJ1-2; abundance: NA; v_gene: TRBV6-2/TRBV6-3; d_gene: NA; CDR3nt: TGTGCCAGCAGTTACTCAGGGATTTATGGCTACACCTTC; CDR3aa: CASSYSGIYGYTF
j_gene: TRBJ2-7; abundance: NA; v_gene: TRBV7-2; d_gene: NA; CDR3nt: TGTGCCAGCAGCGCGAGTGTCGCGCACGAGCAGTACTTC; CDR3aa: CASSASVAHEQYF
j_gene: TRBJ1-2; abundance: NA; v_gene: TRBV7-3; d_gene: NA; CDR3nt: TGTGCCAGCAGCTTGAACAGTAACTATGGCTACACCTTC; CDR3aa: CASSLNSNYGYTF
j_gene: TRBJ2-5; abundance: NA; v_gene: TRBV21-1; d_gene: NA; CDR3nt: TGTGCCAGCAGCAAAGGGGAGACAGCCACTAGCGGGAGTAGTGAAGAGACCCAGTACTTC; CDR3aa: CASSKGETATSGSSEETQYF
j_gene: TRBJ2-5; abundance: NA; v_gene: TRBV9; d_gene: NA; CDR3nt: TGTGCCAGCAGCGTAGCTCCAGGGGAGGGAGAGACCCAGTACTTC; CDR3aa: CASSVAPGEGETQYF
j_gene: TRBJ1-5; abundance: few; v_gene: TRBV19; d_gene: NA; CDR3nt: TGTGCCAGTAGTCCTGGGGGGACAAGACCTTATAGCAATCAGCCCCAGCATTTT; CDR3aa: CASSPGGTRPYSNQPQHF
j_gene: TRBJ1-1; abundance: NA; v_gene: TRBV4-3; d_gene: NA; CDR3nt: TGCGCCAGCAGCCAAGGTCCGGCGAACAGTGAAGCTTTCTTT; CDR3aa: CASSQGPANSEAFF
j_gene: TRBJ2-3; abundance: NA; v_gene: TRBV7-2; d_gene: NA; CDR3nt: TGTGCCAGCAGCTTAGAAAGGGGCGAGAAGACAGATACGCAGTATTTT; CDR3aa: CASSLERGEKTDTQYF
j_gene: TRBJ2-2; abundance: NA; v_gene: TRBV28; d_gene: NA; CDR3nt: TGTGCCAGCAGTGTCAACACCGGGGAGCTGTTTTTT; CDR3aa: CASSVNTGELFF
j_gene: TRBJ1-3; abundance: few; v_gene: TRBV5-6; d_gene: NA; CDR3nt: TGTGCCAGCAGGGGGGTCTCTGGAAACACCATATATTTT; CDR3aa: CASRGVSGNTIYF
j_gene: TRBJ2-7; abundance: once; v_gene: TRBV11-2; d_gene: TRBD1; CDR3nt: TGTGCCAGCAGCGTAGACAGGGGGTCCTACGAGCAGTACTTC; CDR3aa: CASSVDRGSYEQYF
j_gene: TRBJ2-5; abundance: NA; v_gene: TRBV4-1; d_gene: NA; CDR3nt: TGCGCCAGCAGCGTAACGGGTAGTGGGGGTCCAGAGACCCAGTACTTC; CDR3aa: CASSVTGSGGPETQYF
j_gene: TRBJ2-3; abundance: NA; v_gene: TRBV3-1/TRBV3-2; d_gene: NA; CDR3nt: TGTGCCAGCAGCCAAGAGAAAGATACGCAGTATTTT; CDR3aa: CASSQEKDTQYF
j_gene: TRBJ1-3; abundance: NA; v_gene: TRBV12-3/TRBV12-4; d_gene: NA; CDR3nt: TGTGCCAGCAGTTTAAGGGGAGAAAACACCATATATTTT; CDR3aa: CASSLRGENTIYF
j_gene: TRBJ1-5; abundance: NA; v_gene: TRBV6-5; d_gene: NA; CDR3nt: TGTGCCAGCAGTTACTCAGGCAGAGTCAATCAGCCCCAGCATTTT; CDR3aa: CASSYSGRVNQPQHF
j_gene: TRBJ1-2; abundance: NA; v_gene: TRBV6-2/TRBV6-3; d_gene: NA; CDR3nt: TGTGCCAGCAGTTACTCTCCGGGGGCGAGGAGTGGCTACACCTTC; CDR3aa: CASSYSPGARSGYTF
j_gene: TRBJ2-1; abundance: NA; v_gene: TRBV20-1; d_gene: TRBD2; CDR3nt: TGCAGTGCTAGTGGACTAGCGGGAGGCAATGAGCAGTTCTTC; CDR3aa: CSASGLAGGNEQFF
j_gene: TRBJ1-5; abundance: NA; v_gene: TRBV19; d_gene: NA; CDR3nt: TGTGCCAGCGTCTCTCGGGGAATGGGCCAGCCCCAGCATTTT; CDR3aa: CASVSRGMGQPQHF
j_gene: TRBJ1-6; abundance: NA; v_gene: TRBV27; d_gene: NA; CDR3nt: TGTGCCAGCAGTTTTACGGTAGATTCACCCCTCCACTTT; CDR3aa: CASSFTVDSPLHF
j_gene: TRBJ1-4; abundance: NA; v_gene: TRBV10-1; d_gene: NA; CDR3nt: TGCGCCAGCAGTGGGTGTAAGGATGAAAAACTGTTTTTT; CDR3aa: CASSGCKDEKLFF
j_gene: TRBJ2-1; abundance: NA; v_gene: TRBV5-4; d_gene: TRBD2; CDR3nt: TGTGCCAGCAGCTCTGAGCGGGGAGCCTACAATGAGCAGTTCTTC; CDR3aa: CASSSERGAYNEQFF
j_gene: TRBJ2-7; abundance: NA; v_gene: TRBV6-1; d_gene: NA; CDR3nt: TGTGCCAGCAGTGACATGGCCGGCGACGAGCAGTACTTC; CDR3aa: CASSDMAGDEQYF
j_gene: TRBJ2-7; abundance: few; v_gene: TRBV27; d_gene: TRBD2; CDR3nt: TGTGCCAGCAGTTTAGGACTAGCGGGAGGGAATTACGAGCAGTACTTC; CDR3aa: CASSLGLAGGNYEQYF
j_gene: TRBJ2-1; abundance: NA; v_gene: TRBV27; d_gene: TRBD2; CDR3nt: TGTGCCAGCAGCCTTATGCCGAACAGCGGGAGTAGGAATGAGCAGTTCTTC; CDR3aa: CASSLMPNSGSRNEQFF
j_gene: TRBJ2-7; abundance: NA; v_gene: TRBV6-5; d_gene: TRBD1; CDR3nt: TGTGCCAGCAGTTCCGGACAGGGGACGGGCGAGCAGTACTTC; CDR3aa: CASSSGQGTGEQYF
j_gene: TRBJ1-1; abundance: once; v_gene: TRBV3-1/TRBV3-2; d_gene: TRBD1; CDR3nt: TGTGCCAGCAGCCAAGGGACAGGTTTGAGCGAAGCTTTCTTT; CDR3aa: CASSQGTGLSEAFF
j_gene: TRBJ1-4; abundance: NA; v_gene: TRBV30; d_gene: TRBD1; CDR3nt: TGTGCCTGTAAAGGGACAGGGGATACCAAACTGTTTTTT; CDR3aa: CACKGTGDTKLFF
j_gene: TRBJ2-6; abundance: NA; v_gene: TRBV2; d_gene: TRBD1; CDR3nt: TGTGCCAGCAGTACAGGGGGCCTTGGGGCCAACGTCCTGACTTTC; CDR3aa: CASSTGGLGANVLTF
j_gene: TRBJ1-4; abundance: NA; v_gene: TRBV28; d_gene: TRBD1; CDR3nt: TGTGCCAGCAGTTCCCCCCTGACAGGGGATAATGAAAAACTGTTTTTT; CDR3aa: CASSSPLTGDNEKLFF